One sample yielded the 29 T cell receptor beta chains listed below, sequenced in a study of regulatory T cells in long-lasting Graves disease. The authors built TCR beta libraries using iRepertoire HTBI primers and Arm-PCR of CDR3 regions. From the multiplex PCR reads, TCRdb called clonotypes with MiXCR, one entry per CDR3 protein. The table has roughly 350,000 distinct CDR3 sequences, around 17% seen once. As for time point: newly diagnosed GD, antithyroid drugs for less than 3 months. RNA extracted from PBMCs served as the sequencing template. This same sample was also taken into another study, of T cells in Graves' hyperthyroidism and ophthalmopathy.

Sequencing was performed on peripheral blood mononuclear cells (PBMCs), taken at new diagnosis, from a patient treated with antithyroid drugs. The source of these receptors is a man aged 40-49 years with Graves disease.

This clonotype was counted many times. The chain employs TRBV7-2 and TRBJ2-1; 15 bases agree with TRBD2. The CDR3 contains 17 residues. J lost 6 bases, V lost 5 bases, and 8 bases had no gene match. Germline loops: CDR1 SGHTA, CDR2 FQGNSA. CDR3 in amino acids: CASSPRTSGGAPNEQFF. In DNA form, the CDR3 reads TGTGCCAGCAGCCCGCGGACTAGCGGGGGGGCCCCCAATGAGCAGTTCTTC.

In its sample, this clonotype was seen a few times. This chain joins TRBV11-3 and TRBJ2-7, with D perhaps matching TRBD1 (6 bases). The length of the CDR3 is 15 residues. In germline, CDR1 is SGHNT, CDR2 YENEEA. Trimming cost V 5 bases and J 4 bases, with 18 bases left between them. The CDR3 loop is CASSPRAGEGYEQYF. The CDR3 nucleotides read TGTGCCAGCAGCCCCCGGGCAGGGGAAGGATACGAGCAGTACTTC.

This chain links TRBV24-1 with TRBJ2-3; the D gene could be TRBD1 or TRBD2 (6 bases each). CDR3 length equals 17 residues. Trimming took off 1 base at V and 1 base at J, with 14 bases between the two ends. Germline V gene sequence: CDR1 KGHDR, CDR2 SFDVKD. CDR3 DNA: TGTGCCACCAGTGATTTCGGAGGGGGGCCGGGCACAGATACGCAGTATTTT. Translation: CATSDFGGGPGTDTQYF.

In its sample, this clonotype was seen many times. V and J are TRBV6-9 and TRBJ2-3, with a possible D match to TRBD1 (5 bases). Trimming stripped 4 bases from V and 0 bases from J, with 14 bases between. Germline-derived CDR1 and CDR2 are MNHGY and SVAAGI. CDR3 length: 16 residues. Here the CDR3 DNA reads TGTGCCAGCAGTTTTCGGACACGCCTTAGCACAGATACGCAGTATTTT. Its translation: CASSFRTRLSTDTQYF.

V and J are TRBV3-1 and TRBJ2-1; 9 bases fit TRBD2. The CDR3 loop spans 15 amino acids. Trimming removed 4 bases from V and 6 bases from J; junction bases left unmatched: 7. Germline V CDR1 and CDR2: LGHDT, YNNKEL (reference sequence). CDR3 in DNA: TGTGCCAGCAGCCCGCGGGGGGGCCGGGGCAATGAGCAGTTCTTC. Its translation: CASSPRGGRGNEQFF.

The sample holds many counts of this clonotype. The chain combines TRBV5-1 with TRBJ2-3; TRBD1 matches at 8 bases. The V gene end was trimmed by 1 base and the J gene end by 1 base; junction bases not matched to a gene: 5. CDR1 SGHRS and CDR2 YFSETQ come from the germline V gene. The CDR3 covers 16 residues. The CDR3 protein is CASSLSQGQGTDTQYF. DNA for the CDR3: TGCGCCAGCAGCTTGTCCCAGGGACAGGGCACAGATACGCAGTATTTT.

The chain joins TRBV6-1 to TRBJ1-2; D call uncertain. Germline V lookup: CDR1 MNHNS, CDR2 SASEGT. This CDR3 is 13 amino acids long. Between the trimmed V and J ends, which lost 6 bases and 3 bases, there was a span of 11 bases. DNA for the CDR3: TGTGCCAGCAGCTCCACATGGGACTATGGCTACACCTTC. Its translation is CASSSTWDYGYTF.

The chain joins TRBV20-1 to TRBJ2-5; the match to TRBD2 covers 7 bases. The CDR3 covers 15 residues. After removal of 1 base from V and 7 bases from J, the junction contained 12 bases not matched to a gene. CDR1 DFQATT and CDR2 SNEGSKA come from the germline V gene (reference sequence). This CDR3 reads CSARVPGGGMGTQYF. The CDR3 nucleotides are TGCAGTGCTAGAGTTCCGGGGGGAGGGATGGGGACCCAGTACTTC.

In its sample, this clonotype was seen many times. The chain joins TRBV7-8 to TRBJ2-3; D may be TRBD1 (5 bases). CDR1 SGHVS and CDR2 FQNEAQ come from the germline V gene. CDR3 length: 15 amino acids. V lost 4 bases to trimming and J lost 7 bases, with 18 bases between them. The CDR3 sequence is CASSSPSGFSYTQYF. In DNA, the CDR3 is TGTGCCAGCAGCTCACCGTCAGGGTTCAGTTATACGCAGTATTTT.

The chain recombines TRBV2 with TRBJ1-1; tentatively, D is TRBD1 (5 bases). Trimming stripped 8 bases from V and 5 bases from J, with 18 bases between. The CDR3 runs 14 residues. Per germline, CDR1 SNHLY and CDR2 FYNNEI. CDR3 nucleotide sequence: TGTGCCAGCCGTTCGGGGGTCGTGGGGACTGAAGCTTTCTTT. This translates into CASRSGVVGTEAFF.

This clonotype was observed at least ten times. The chain carries TRBV12-3 or TRBV12-4 and TRBJ2-1; no clear D. The V end lost 5 bases, the J end lost 7 bases, and 15 bases lay between the germline ends. The CDR3 covers 14 residues. CDR3 amino acids: CASSIRLAGNEQFF. The CDR3 bases are TGTGCCAGCAGTATCCGGTTGGCTGGGAATGAGCAGTTCTTC.

The V gene is TRBV5-6, the J gene TRBJ1-2, with D hard to call. The CDR3 is 15 amino acids. The V and J ends lost 0 bases and 6 bases respectively, with 15 bases between them. Germline-derived CDR1 and CDR2 are SGHDT and YYEEEE. Written as DNA, the CDR3 is TGTGCCAGCAGCTTGGCGATCCCTCCCGCCCATGGCTACACCTTC. This sequence encodes CASSLAIPPAHGYTF. Drawing the rest from reference TRBV5-6 and TRBJ1-2, the complete variable domain is DAGVTQSPTHLIKTRGQQVTLRCSPKSGHDTVSWYQQALGQGPQFIFQYYEEEERQRGNFPDRFSGHQFPNYSSELNVNALLLGDSALYLCASSLAIPPAHGYTFGSGTRLTVV.

This clonotype was seen many times. The genes are TRBV7-2 and TRBJ1-1; weak D call: TRBD1 (6 bases). Per germline, CDR1 SGHTA and CDR2 FQGNSA. Trimming took 1 base from V and 5 from J, leaving 14 bases between them. This CDR3 region has 15 residues. CDR3 sequence: CASSLEFGRGTEAFF. CDR3 DNA: TGTGCCAGCAGCTTAGAATTTGGAAGGGGGACTGAAGCTTTCTTT.

This clonotype was detected ten times or more. The chain is built from TRBV5-8 and TRBJ2-3; no definite D call. Per the germline V gene, CDR1 is SGHTS and CDR2 is YDEGEE. The CDR3 runs to 12 residues. Trimming took off 4 bases at V and 6 bases at J, with 9 bases between the two ends. The CDR3 nucleotides are TGTGCCAGCAGCCGAGGAGTGGATACGCAGTATTTT. It yields the protein CASSRGVDTQYF.

The gene calls are TRBV24-1 and TRBJ2-6; D unclear. Germline CDR1 KGHDR, CDR2 SFDVKD. The ends were cut back, 9 bases at V and 2 bases at J, with 7 bases in the middle. There are 13 residues in the CDR3. The CDR3 is CATASAGANVLTF. The DNA of the CDR3 is TGTGCCACCGCGTCGGCTGGGGCCAACGTCCTGACTTTC.

The chain is built from TRBV19 and TRBJ2-3; possible D gene TRBD2, 6 bases. The CDR3 covers 14 residues. Germline CDR1 reads LNHDA; CDR2 reads SQIVND (reference sequence). The V end was cut by 7 bases, the J end by 5 bases, with 16 bases between. The CDR3 DNA sequence: TGTGCCAGTAACCCCGGAGGGCGCGAAGATACGCAGTATTTT. This codes for CASNPGGREDTQYF.

The rearrangement links TRBV6-2 or TRBV6-3 to TRBJ2-5, with D tentatively TRBD1 (7 bases). The CDR3 loop spans 13 amino acids. The V end lost 7 bases, the J end lost 5 bases, and 14 bases lay between the germline ends. Germline CDR1 and CDR2: MNHEY and SVGEGT. As DNA, the CDR3 is TGTGCCAGCACGGGGGCAGGGGGGGAGACCCAGTACTTC. This sequence encodes CASTGAGGETQYF.

This clonotype was observed many times. The chain has TRBV6-5 and TRBJ2-3; no definite D call. The CDR3 extends over 13 amino acids. Germline V gene data show CDR1 as MNHEY and CDR2 as SVGAGI. Trimming cost V 0 bases and J 3 bases, with 4 bases left between them. The CDR3 DNA reads TGTGCCAGCAGTTACTCGATGACAGATACGCAGTATTTT. The encoded protein is CASSYSMTDTQYF.

This clonotype was observed at least ten times. The chain is built from TRBV30 and TRBJ2-5, with 10 bases lining up with TRBD2. This CDR3 has 16 amino acids. V lost 0 bases, J lost 9 bases, and 13 bases stayed unmatched. From germline, CDR1 is GTSNPN and CDR2 SVGIG (reference sequence). The CDR3 nucleotides are TGTGCCTGGAGTGTTCGGTCTAGCGGGGGCCGTGCGGCCCAGTACTTC. Its protein product is CAWSVRSSGGRAAQYF.

A remark on this clonotype: A much bigger clone sits one base away, suggesting this may be a read error. It is likely a read error, because the conserved phenylalanine at the end of the CDR3 is missing. The chain combines TRBV11-3 with TRBJ1-3; D ambiguous. CDR1 and CDR2 (germline): SGHNT, YENEEA. The CDR3 has 12 amino acids. Trimming took off 1 base at V and 4 bases at J, with 2 bases between the two ends. The CDR3 protein is CASSLAGNTIYL. In DNA form, the CDR3 reads TGTGCCAGCAGCTTAGCGGGAAACACCATATATCTT.

In regard to this clonotype: A far larger clone lies a single base away; this is likely a read error. The chain combines TRBV9 with TRBJ2-1, with a tentative D call TRBD1 (6 bases). The end of the DNA aligns better with TRBJ2-5, so the J call may be wrong. This CDR3 is built from 13 residues. The V gene's germline CDR1 is SGDLS and CDR2 YYNGEE. The DNA for the CDR3 is TGTGCCAGCAGCTTCCTGGACAGAGAGACCCAGTACTTC. This translates into CASSFLDRETQYF.

This clonotype was found many times. The chain is built from TRBV10-3 and TRBJ2-2; 7 nucleotides match TRBD1. This CDR3 contains 15 residues. Per germline, CDR1 ENHRY and CDR2 SYGVKD. V trimming: 11 bases; J trimming: 0 bases; junction bases outside the gene matches: 9. CDR3 sequence reads: CAAQDRVTNTGELFF. CDR3 DNA: TGTGCCGCGCAAGACAGGGTTACGAACACCGGGGAGCTGTTTTTT.

This clonotype was counted only a few times. This chain links TRBV6-2 or TRBV6-3 with TRBJ2-6; weak D call: TRBD1 (6 bases). The CDR3 consists of 20 residues. The germline CDR1 and CDR2 sequences are MNHEY and SVGEGT. With 5 bases removed from V and 0 bases from J, the gap between germline ends came to 23 bases. CDR3: CASSPEDSPRSVSGANVLTF. DNA of the CDR3: TGTGCCAGCAGTCCCGAGGACAGTCCGCGGTCAGTCTCTGGGGCCAACGTCCTGACTTTC.

At least ten counts were recorded for this clonotype. The CDR3 here is CASSSRERGYTF. The CDR3 DNA sequence: TGTGCCAGCAGTAGCAGAGAACGGGGCTACACCTTC. This rearrangement joins TRBV6-1 to TRBJ1-2, with D hard to call. Trimming took 5 bases from V and 8 from J, leaving 12 bases between them. Germline V gene data show CDR1 as MNHNS and CDR2 as SASEGT. CDR3 length: 12 amino acids.

This clonotype occurred a few times. The rearrangement joins TRBV24-1 to TRBJ2-1, with D uncertain. Germline V lookup: CDR1 KGHDR, CDR2 SFDVKD. This CDR3 region has 16 residues. V was shortened by 0 bases and J by 0 bases, with 8 bases between the two germline ends. The CDR3 is CATSDLAVPSYNEQFF. The CDR3 nucleotides read TGTGCCACCAGTGATTTGGCGGTACCCTCCTACAATGAGCAGTTCTTC.

The chain carries TRBV20-1 and TRBJ2-1; TRBD2 matches at 7 bases. Losses at the gene ends were 1 base for V and 2 bases for J; bases not matched to a gene: 2. This CDR3 region has 14 residues. CDR1 and CDR2 from the germline V gene are DFQATT and SNEGSKA (reference sequence). CDR3 coding DNA: TGCAGTGCTAGAGCCGGGACTACCTACAATGAGCAGTTCTTC. Translated, it gives CSARAGTTYNEQFF.

This clonotype was picked up many times. The V and J genes are TRBV2 and TRBJ2-7, with a possible D match to TRBD1 (5 bases). The germline V gene has CDR1 SNHLY and CDR2 FYNNEI. Trimming removed 3 bases from V and 3 bases from J, with 9 bases in between. The CDR3 has 13 residues. CDR3 in amino acids: CASSEGRVYEQYF. The CDR3 region has the DNA TGTGCCAGCAGTGAGGGCAGGGTCTACGAGCAGTACTTC.

This clonotype has only a few counts. The V and J genes are TRBV15 and TRBJ2-5, with 7 bases that match TRBD1. After removal of 2 bases from V and 5 bases from J, the junction contained 11 bases not matched to a gene. The germline V gene encodes CDR1 LNHNV and CDR2 YYDKDF (reference sequence). The CDR3 covers 16 residues. The CDR3 reads CATSRTADRVGETQYF. The CDR3 coding sequence is TGTGCCACCAGCAGAACCGCCGACAGGGTAGGGGAGACCCAGTACTTC.

In this sample, this clonotype turned up once. One end of the junction does not line up with germline, which may come from a read error. The J gene is TRBJ1-4, the V gene TRBV11-2; 10 nucleotides match TRBD1. The CDR3 is made up of 14 amino acids. Germline V lookup: CDR1 SGHAT, CDR2 FQNNGV. In nucleotides, the CDR3 is TGTGCCAGCAGCTCGACAGGGGGCCACGCGGTGTCTGTTTTT. Protein sequence: CASSSTGGHAVSVF.